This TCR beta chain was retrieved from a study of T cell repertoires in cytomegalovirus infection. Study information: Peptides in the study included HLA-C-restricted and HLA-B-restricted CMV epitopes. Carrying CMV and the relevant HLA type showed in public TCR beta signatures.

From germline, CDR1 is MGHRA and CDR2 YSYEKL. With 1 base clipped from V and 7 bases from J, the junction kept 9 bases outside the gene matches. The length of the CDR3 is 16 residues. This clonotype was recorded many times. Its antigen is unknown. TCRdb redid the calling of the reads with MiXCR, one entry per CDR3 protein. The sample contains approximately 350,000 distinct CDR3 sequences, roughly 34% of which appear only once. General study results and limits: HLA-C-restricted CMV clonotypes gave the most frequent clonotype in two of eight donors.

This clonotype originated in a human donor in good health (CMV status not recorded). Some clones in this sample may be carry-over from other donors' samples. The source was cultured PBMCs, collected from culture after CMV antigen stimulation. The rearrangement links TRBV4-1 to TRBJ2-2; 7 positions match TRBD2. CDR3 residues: CASSQVGRERSGELFF. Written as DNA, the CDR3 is TGCGCCAGCAGCCAAGTGGGGCGGGAGAGGAGCGGGGAGCTGTTTTTT.